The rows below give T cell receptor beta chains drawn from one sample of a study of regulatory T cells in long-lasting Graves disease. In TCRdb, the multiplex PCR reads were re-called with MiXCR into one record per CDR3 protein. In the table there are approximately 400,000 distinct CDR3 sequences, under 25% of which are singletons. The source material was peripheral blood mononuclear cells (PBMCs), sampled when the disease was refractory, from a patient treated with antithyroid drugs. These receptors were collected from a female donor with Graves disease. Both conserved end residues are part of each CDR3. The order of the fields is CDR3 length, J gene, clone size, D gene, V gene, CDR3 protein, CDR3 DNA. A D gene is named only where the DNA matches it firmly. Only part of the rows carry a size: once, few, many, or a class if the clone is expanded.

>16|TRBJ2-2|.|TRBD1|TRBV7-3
CASSLGQGVTPGELFF
TGTGCCAGCAGCCTTGGACAGGGCGTCACCCCCGGGGAGCTGTTTTTT
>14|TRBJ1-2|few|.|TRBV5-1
CASSSSQGGGGYTF
TGCGCCAGCAGCTCCTCACAGGGTGGAGGGGGCTACACCTTC
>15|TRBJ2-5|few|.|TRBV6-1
CASSASGTGVETQYF
TGTGCCAGCAGTGCCTCTGGGACGGGAGTAGAGACCCAGTACTTC
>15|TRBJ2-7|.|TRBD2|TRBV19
CASRGGAGGGYEQYF
TGTGCCAGTAGGGGGGGAGCGGGAGGAGGCTACGAGCAGTACTTC
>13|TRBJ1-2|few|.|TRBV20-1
CSAREAGSLPYTF
TGCAGTGCTAGAGAGGCGGGCTCGCTGCCCTACACCTTC
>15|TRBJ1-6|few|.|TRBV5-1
CASSFTQDGNSPLHF
TGCGCCAGCAGCTTTACCCAGGACGGCAATTCACCCCTCCACTTT
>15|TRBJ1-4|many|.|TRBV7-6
CASSLRAGAYEKLFF
TGTGCCAGCAGCCTCCGGGCAGGGGCGTACGAAAAACTGTTTTTT
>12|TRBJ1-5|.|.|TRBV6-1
CASGSIRRTQHF
TGTGCCAGCGGCTCCATACGAAGGACCCAGCATTTT
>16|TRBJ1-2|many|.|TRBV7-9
CASRAAIGRANYGYTF
TGTGCCAGCAGAGCCGCTATAGGGAGGGCCAACTATGGCTACACCTTC
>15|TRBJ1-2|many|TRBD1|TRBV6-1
CASIFLAGGQAGYTF
TGTGCCAGCATATTTTTGGCTGGGGGACAGGCTGGCTACACCTTC
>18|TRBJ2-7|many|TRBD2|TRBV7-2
CASSAGLAGGTTTYEQYF
TGTGCCAGCAGCGCGGGACTAGCGGGAGGAACTACCACCTACGAGCAGTACTTC
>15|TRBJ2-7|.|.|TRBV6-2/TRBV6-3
CASSYVVGSYYEQYF
TGTGCCAGCAGTTACGTCGTGGGATCCTACTACGAGCAGTACTTC
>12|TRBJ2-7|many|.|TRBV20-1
CSASGTPYEQYF
TGCAGTGCTTCCGGGACTCCCTACGAGCAGTACTTC
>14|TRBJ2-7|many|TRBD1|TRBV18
CASSPNRGPYEQYF
TGTGCCAGCTCACCAAACAGGGGACCCTACGAGCAGTACTTC
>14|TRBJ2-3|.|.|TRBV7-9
CASRTQSSTDTRYF
TGTGCCAGCAGAACACAATCTAGCACAGATACGCGGTATTTT
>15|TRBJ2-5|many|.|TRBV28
CASSTVLFGAKTQYF
TGTGCCAGCAGTACCGTCCTATTCGGAGCTAAGACCCAGTACTTC
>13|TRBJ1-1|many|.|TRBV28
CASSPGGRSEAFF
TGTGCCAGCAGTCCGGGGGGGCGGTCTGAAGCTTTCTTT
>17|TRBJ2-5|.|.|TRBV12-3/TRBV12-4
CASTLAPSPPGQETQYF
TGTGCCAGCACCCTTGCACCTAGTCCGCCGGGACAAGAGACCCAGTACTTC
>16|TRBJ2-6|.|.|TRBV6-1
CAVRGGTISGANVLTF
TGTGCCGTAAGAGGGGGTACGATCTCTGGGGCCAACGTCCTGACTTTC
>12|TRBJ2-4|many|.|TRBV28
CASSLTGNIQYF
TGTGCCAGCAGCCTCACAGGGAACATTCAGTACTTC
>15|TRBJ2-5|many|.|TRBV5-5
CASSLTYGDQETQYF
TGTGCCAGCAGCTTGACGTACGGGGACCAAGAGACCCAGTACTTC
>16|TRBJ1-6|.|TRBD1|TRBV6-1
CASSATGGPGNSPLHF
TGTGCCAGCAGCGCGACAGGGGGCCCGGGGAATTCACCCCTCCACTTT
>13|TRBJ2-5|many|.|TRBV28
CASNTGFRETQYF
TGTGCCAGCAATACCGGGTTTAGAGAGACCCAGTACTTC
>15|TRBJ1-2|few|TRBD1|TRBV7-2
CASSSSGQGSRGYTF
TGTGCCAGCAGCTCCTCGGGACAGGGAAGCCGGGGCTACACCTTC
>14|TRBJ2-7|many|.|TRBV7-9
CASSHREKSYEQYF
TGTGCCAGCAGCCACCGGGAAAAATCCTACGAGCAGTACTTC
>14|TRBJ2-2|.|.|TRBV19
CASSSPPNTGELFF
TGTGCCAGTAGTTCCCCTCCGAACACCGGGGAGCTGTTTTTT